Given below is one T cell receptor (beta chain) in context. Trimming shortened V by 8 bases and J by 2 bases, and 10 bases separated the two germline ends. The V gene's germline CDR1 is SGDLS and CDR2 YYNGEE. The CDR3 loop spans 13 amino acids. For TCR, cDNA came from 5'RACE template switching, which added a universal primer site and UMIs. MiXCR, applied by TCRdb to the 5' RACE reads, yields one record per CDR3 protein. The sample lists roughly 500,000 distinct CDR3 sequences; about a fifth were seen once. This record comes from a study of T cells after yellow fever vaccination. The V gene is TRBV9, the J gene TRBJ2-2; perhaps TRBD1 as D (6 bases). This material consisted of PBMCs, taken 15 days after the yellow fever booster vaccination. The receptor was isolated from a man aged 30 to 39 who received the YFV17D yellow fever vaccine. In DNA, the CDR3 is TGTGCCAGGGGACACCTCAACACCGGGGAGCTGTTTTTT. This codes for CARGHLNTGELFF.